The 5 T cell receptor beta chains presented below share a single source sample, sequenced in a study of OX40 agonist ivuxolimab in advanced cancers. Clones were sequenced by immunoSEQ multiplex PCR, and TCRdb holds only the in-frame ones, with some missing. The table records some 85,000 clones, 91% of them present only once. The sample in question was CD4+ or CD8+ T cells sorted from blood, obtained in a trial of the OX40 agonist ivuxolimab. These receptors were obtained from an adult with an advanced solid tumor such as melanoma, head and neck, liver or kidney cancer.

V usage is TRBV5-1 and J usage is TRBJ2-7; TRBD1 matches 9 bases. The V and J ends lost 4 bases and 9 bases, in that order; junction bases with no gene match: 11. The CDR3 length is 14 residues. Germline-derived CDR1 and CDR2 are SGHRS and YFSETQ. The CDR3 spells CASSVGTGNLLQYF. The CDR3 nucleotides read TGCGCCAGCAGCGTCGGGACAGGGAATTTGCTGCAGTACTTC.

The chain couples TRBV6-6 to TRBJ2-3; TRBD1 agrees at 9 bases. Germline values: CDR1 MNHNY, CDR2 SVGAGI (reference sequence). The CDR3 has 15 residues. V was clipped by 6 bases and J by 3 bases; unmatched bases: 7. The CDR3 nucleotides are TGTGCCAGCAGCCCGGGACAGGGTGTGACAGATACGCAGTATTTT. As protein: CASSPGQGVTDTQYF.

V is TRBV18 and J is TRBJ2-2; perhaps TRBD1 as D (5 bases). V dropped 0 bases and J dropped 6 bases, with 11 bases sitting between them. CDR3 length: 15 amino acids. CDR1 and CDR2 from the germline V gene are KGHSH and LQKENI. The CDR3 DNA is TGTGCCAGCTCACCACCGCAGGGATTCGCCGGGGAGCTGTTTTTT. Its translation: CASSPPQGFAGELFF.

The genes are TRBV5-4 and TRBJ2-4; 12 positions match TRBD2. Losses at the gene ends were 0 bases for V and 6 bases for J; bases not matched to a gene: 4. The CDR3 consists of 16 residues. The V gene's germline CDR1 is SGHNT and CDR2 YYREEE (reference sequence). The CDR3 sequence: CASSLGLAGGGNIQYF. CDR3 in DNA: TGTGCCAGCAGCTTGGGGCTAGCGGGAGGGGGAAACATTCAGTACTTC.

The chain uses TRBV11-2 and TRBJ2-3, with 7 nucleotides matching TRBD2. The junction had 7 bases not matched to a gene; V was cut back by 4 bases and J by 3 bases. The CDR3 is 15 residues long. Germline loops: CDR1 SGHAT, CDR2 FQNNGV. CDR3 in amino acids: CASSSRAGRTDTQYF. The CDR3 DNA follows: TGTGCCAGCAGCTCCCGAGCGGGAAGGACAGATACGCAGTATTTT.